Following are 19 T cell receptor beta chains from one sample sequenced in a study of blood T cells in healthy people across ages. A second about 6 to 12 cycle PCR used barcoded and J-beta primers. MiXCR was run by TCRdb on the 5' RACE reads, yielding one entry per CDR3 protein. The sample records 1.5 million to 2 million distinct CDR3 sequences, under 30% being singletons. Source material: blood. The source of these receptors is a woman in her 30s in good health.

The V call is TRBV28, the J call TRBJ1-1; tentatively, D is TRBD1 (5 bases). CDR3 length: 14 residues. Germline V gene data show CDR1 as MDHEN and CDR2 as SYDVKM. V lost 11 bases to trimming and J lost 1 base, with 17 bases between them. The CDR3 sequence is CAWGRPGENTEAFF. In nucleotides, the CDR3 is TGTGCCTGGGGACGGCCAGGAGAGAACACTGAAGCTTTCTTT.

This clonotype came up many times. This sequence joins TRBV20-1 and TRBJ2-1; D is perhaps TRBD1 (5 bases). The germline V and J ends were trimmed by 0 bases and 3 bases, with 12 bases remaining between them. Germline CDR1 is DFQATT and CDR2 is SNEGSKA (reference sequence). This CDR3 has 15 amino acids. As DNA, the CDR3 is TGCAGTGCTAGAGATCTACTGGACAACTACAATGAGCAGTTCTTC. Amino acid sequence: CSARDLLDNYNEQFF.

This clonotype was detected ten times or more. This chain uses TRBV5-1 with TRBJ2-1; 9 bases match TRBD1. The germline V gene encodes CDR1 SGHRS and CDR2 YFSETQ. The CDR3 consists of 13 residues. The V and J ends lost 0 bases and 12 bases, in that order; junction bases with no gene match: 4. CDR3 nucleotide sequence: TGCGCCAGCAGCTTGGGGGACAGGGCGATGCAGTTCTTC. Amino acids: CASSLGDRAMQFF.

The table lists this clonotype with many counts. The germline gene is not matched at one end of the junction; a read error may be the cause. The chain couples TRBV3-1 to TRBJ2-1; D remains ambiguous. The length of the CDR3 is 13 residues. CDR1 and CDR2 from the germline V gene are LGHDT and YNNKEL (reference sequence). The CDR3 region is CASSQGTYNEQFF. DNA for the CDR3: TGCGCCAGCAGCCAAGGGACCTACAATGAGCAGTTCTTC.

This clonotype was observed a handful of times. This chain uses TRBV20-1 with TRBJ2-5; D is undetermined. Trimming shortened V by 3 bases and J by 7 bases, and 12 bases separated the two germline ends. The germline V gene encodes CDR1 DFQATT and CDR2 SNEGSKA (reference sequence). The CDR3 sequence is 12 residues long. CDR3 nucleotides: TGCAGTGCTAGTGACGGGCCCTCGACCCAGTACTTC. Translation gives CSASDGPSTQYF.

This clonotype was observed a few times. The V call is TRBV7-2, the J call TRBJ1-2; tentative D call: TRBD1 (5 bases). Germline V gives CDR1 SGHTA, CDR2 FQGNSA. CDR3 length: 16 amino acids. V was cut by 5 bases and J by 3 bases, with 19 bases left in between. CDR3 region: CASSRQGGVRDYGYTF. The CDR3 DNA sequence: TGTGCCAGCAGCCGGCAGGGTGGAGTTAGGGACTATGGCTACACCTTC.

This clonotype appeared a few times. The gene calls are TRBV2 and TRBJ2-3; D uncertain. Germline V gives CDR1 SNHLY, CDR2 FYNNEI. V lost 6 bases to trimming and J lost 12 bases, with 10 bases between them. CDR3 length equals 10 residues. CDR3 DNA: TGTGCCAGCAGAGTCCTCGGCCAGTATTTT. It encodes CASRVLGQYF.

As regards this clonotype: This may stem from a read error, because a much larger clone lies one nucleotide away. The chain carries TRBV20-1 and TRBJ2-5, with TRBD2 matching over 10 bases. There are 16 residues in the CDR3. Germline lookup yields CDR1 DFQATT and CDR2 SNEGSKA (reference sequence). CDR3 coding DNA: TGCAGTGCTGGAGGACCCCTAGCGGGAGCGGGAGAGACCCAGGACTTC. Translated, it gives CSAGGPLAGAGETQDF.

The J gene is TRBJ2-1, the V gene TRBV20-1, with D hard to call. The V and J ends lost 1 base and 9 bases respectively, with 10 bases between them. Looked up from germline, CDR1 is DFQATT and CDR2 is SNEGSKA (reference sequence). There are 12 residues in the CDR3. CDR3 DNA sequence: TGCAGTGCTAGAGCCCTACGGACTGAGCAGTTCTTC. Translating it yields CSARALRTEQFF.

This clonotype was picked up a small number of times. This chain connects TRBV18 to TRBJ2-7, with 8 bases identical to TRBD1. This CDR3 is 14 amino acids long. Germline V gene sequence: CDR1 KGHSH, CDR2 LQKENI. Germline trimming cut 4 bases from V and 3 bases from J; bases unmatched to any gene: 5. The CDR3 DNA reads TGTGCCAGCTCACTGGGACAGGACCTCTACGAGCAGTACTTC. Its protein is CASSLGQDLYEQYF.

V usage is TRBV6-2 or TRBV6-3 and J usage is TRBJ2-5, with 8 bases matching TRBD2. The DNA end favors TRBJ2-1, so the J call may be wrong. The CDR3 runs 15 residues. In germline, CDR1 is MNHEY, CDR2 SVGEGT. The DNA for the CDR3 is TGTGCCAGCAGTTACTCCGGGGGGGAAGGAGAGACCCAGTTCTTC. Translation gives CASSYSGGEGETQFF.

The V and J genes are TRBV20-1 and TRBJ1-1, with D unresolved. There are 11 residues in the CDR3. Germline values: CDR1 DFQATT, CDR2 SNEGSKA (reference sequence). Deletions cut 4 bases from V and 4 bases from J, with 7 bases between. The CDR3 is CSAKTFTEAFF. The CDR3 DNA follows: TGCAGTGCTAAGACCTTCACTGAAGCTTTCTTT.

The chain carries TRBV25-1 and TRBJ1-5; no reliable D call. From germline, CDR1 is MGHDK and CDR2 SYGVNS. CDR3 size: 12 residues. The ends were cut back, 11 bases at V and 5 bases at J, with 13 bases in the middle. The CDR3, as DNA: TGTGCCTCCCGGGGTAAGGATCAGCCCCAGCATTTT. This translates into CASRGKDQPQHF.

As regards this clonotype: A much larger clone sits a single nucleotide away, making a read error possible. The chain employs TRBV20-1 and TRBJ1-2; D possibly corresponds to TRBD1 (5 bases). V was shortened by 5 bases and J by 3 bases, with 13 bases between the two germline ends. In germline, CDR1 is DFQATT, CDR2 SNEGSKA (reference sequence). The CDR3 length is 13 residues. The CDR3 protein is CSAWAGTDYGYTF. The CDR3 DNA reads TGCAGTGCTTGGGCCGGGACGGACTATGGCTACACCTTC.

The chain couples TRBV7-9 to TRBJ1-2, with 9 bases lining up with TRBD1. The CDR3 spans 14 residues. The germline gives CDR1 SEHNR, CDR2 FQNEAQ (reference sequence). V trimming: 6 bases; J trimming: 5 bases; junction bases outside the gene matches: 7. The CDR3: CASRNDRGLYGYTF. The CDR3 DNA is TGTGCCAGCAGAAACGACAGGGGGTTATATGGCTACACCTTC.

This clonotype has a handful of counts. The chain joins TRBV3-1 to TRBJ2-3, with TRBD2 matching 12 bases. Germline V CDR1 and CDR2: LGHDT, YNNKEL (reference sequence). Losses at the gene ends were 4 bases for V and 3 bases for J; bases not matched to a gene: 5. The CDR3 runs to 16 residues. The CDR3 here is CASSPGLAGWTDTQYF. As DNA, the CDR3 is TGTGCCAGCAGCCCAGGACTAGCGGGATGGACAGATACGCAGTATTTT.

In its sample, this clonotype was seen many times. CDR3 sequence (DNA): TGTGCCAGCAGCCGCCGGGACAGGGATAATAACGAGCAGTACTTC. The encoded protein is CASSRRDRDNNEQYF. V usage is TRBV6-2 or TRBV6-3 and J usage is TRBJ2-7; 9 bases align to TRBD1. The V gene's germline CDR1 is MNHEY and CDR2 SVGEGT. The trim removed 6 bases at V and 5 bases at J, leaving 11 bases unmatched. This CDR3 region has 15 residues.

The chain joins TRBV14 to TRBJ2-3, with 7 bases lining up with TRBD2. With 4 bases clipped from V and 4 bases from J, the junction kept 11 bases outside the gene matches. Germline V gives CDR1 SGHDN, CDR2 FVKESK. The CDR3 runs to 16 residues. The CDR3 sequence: CASSPITRGRSDTQYF. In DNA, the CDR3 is TGTGCCAGCAGCCCTATCACGCGGGGGAGGTCAGATACGCAGTATTTT.

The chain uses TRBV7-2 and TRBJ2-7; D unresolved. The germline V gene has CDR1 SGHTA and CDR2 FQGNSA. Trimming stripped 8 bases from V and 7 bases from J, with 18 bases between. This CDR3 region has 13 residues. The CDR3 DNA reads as TGTGCCAGCGCCCCTGAGTACGCGAAAGAGCAGTACTTC. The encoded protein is CASAPEYAKEQYF.